These T cell receptor beta chains were read from a single sample in a study of molecular identifiers for immune sequencing clone quantification. MiXCR, applied by TCRdb to the PCR reads, yields one record per CDR3 protein. In the table there are hundreds of thousands of distinct CDR3 sequences, approximately 20% of which are singletons. Sequencing was done on a sample of naive CD8+ T cells from blood, with Jurkat cell RNA spiked in. The origin of the receptors is a human donor in good health. Some libraries in this study had Jurkat cell RNA spiked in. CDR3s include the opening cysteine and the closing phenylalanine or tryptophan. Fields, in order: CDR3 protein, CDR3 DNA, clone size, J gene, CDR3 length, D gene, V gene. A D gene is named only where the DNA matches it firmly. Not every row has a clone size; where given, it reads once, few, many or a size class.

CSARRGQDYEQYF TGCAGTGCTAGGAGAGGACAGGACTACGAGCAGTACTTC few TRBJ2-7 13 TRBD1 TRBV20-1
CAWRSGFETQYF TGTGCCTGGAGAAGCGGGTTCGAGACCCAGTACTTC many TRBJ2-5 12 - TRBV30
CASHGGGGAVAGELFF TGCGCCAGTCATGGCGGCGGGGGGGCGGTCGCCGGGGAGCTGTTTTTT - TRBJ2-2 16 TRBD2 TRBV23-1
CSVELGSGNIQHF TGCAGCGTTGAACTGGGTTCTGGAAACATTCAGCACTTC many TRBJ2-4 13 - TRBV29-1
CASKGTGGASNQPQHF TGTGCCAGCAAAGGGACAGGGGGCGCGTCCAATCAGCCCCAGCATTTT - TRBJ1-5 16 TRBD1 TRBV19
CASSIGLAANKNIQYF TGTGCCAGCAGTATAGGACTAGCGGCCAACAAAAACATTCAGTACTTC many TRBJ2-4 16 TRBD2 TRBV2
CATSRGTTHSYEQYF TGTGCCACCAGCAGAGGGACAACCCATTCCTACGAGCAGTACTTC - TRBJ2-7 15 - TRBV15
CASSYPTGAYMNTEAFF TGTGCCAGCAGTTACCCTACAGGGGCCTACATGAACACTGAAGCTTTCTTT few TRBJ1-1 17 TRBD1 TRBV6-2/TRBV6-3
CSVGDRGDPEAFF TGCAGCGTTGGGGACAGGGGGGACCCTGAAGCTTTCTTT many TRBJ1-1 13 TRBD1 TRBV29-1
CATRLAGEARYEQYF TGTGCCACCAGACTAGCGGGGGAAGCTAGGTACGAGCAGTACTTC many TRBJ2-7 15 TRBD2 TRBV15
CASSYLAGETDTQYF TGTGCCAGCAGCTACTTAGCGGGGGAAACAGATACGCAGTATTTT many TRBJ2-3 15 TRBD2 TRBV9
CASSLVGGSGELFF TGTGCCAGCAGCTTAGTAGGGGGGTCCGGGGAGCTGTTTTTT - TRBJ2-2 14 - TRBV7-6
CATSESHLHTDTQYF TGTGCCACCAGTGAGTCCCACCTCCACACAGATACGCAGTATTTT - TRBJ2-3 15 - TRBV24-1
CASSSGTGHYEQYF TGTGCCAGCAGCAGTGGGACAGGCCACTACGAGCAGTACTTC many TRBJ2-7 14 TRBD1 TRBV7-9
CASSLGHGLASNEQFF TGTGCCAGCAGTTTAGGTCACGGACTAGCGAGCAATGAGCAGTTCTTC many TRBJ2-1 16 TRBD2 TRBV28
CASSPGPGGREQYF TGCGCCAGCAGCCCAGGCCCCGGGGGGAGGGAGCAGTACTTC - TRBJ2-7 14 TRBD2 TRBV4-1
CASSVDRVNYEQYF TGTGCCAGCAGTGTCGACAGGGTGAATTACGAGCAGTACTTC - TRBJ2-7 14 TRBD1 TRBV9
CASGPFYNSPLHF TGTGCCAGCGGGCCTTTTTATAATTCACCCCTCCACTTT few TRBJ1-6 13 - TRBV6-5
CASSLMRDRVVRTNEKLFF TGTGCCAGCAGCTTAATGCGGGACAGGGTGGTTCGAACTAATGAAAAACTGTTTTTT once TRBJ1-4 19 TRBD1 TRBV5-6
CASSLAELVGEQYF TGTGCCAGCAGCTTGGCCGAACTAGTCGGCGAGCAGTACTTC few TRBJ2-7 14 - TRBV5-5
CVSSFPPGATDTQYF TGTGTCAGCAGTTTCCCACCTGGGGCCACAGATACGCAGTATTTT - TRBJ2-3 15 - TRBV27
CASSSLDRDSNQPQHF TGTGCCAGCAGCTCACTGGACAGGGATAGCAATCAGCCCCAGCATTTT many TRBJ1-5 16 TRBD1 TRBV7-6
CSVEVYTGGLLTQHF TGCAGCGTTGAGGTTTATACAGGGGGCTTATTAACCCAGCATTTT many TRBJ1-5 15 TRBD1 TRBV29-1
CASSQRGGWNEQFF TGTGCCAGCAGCCAAAGAGGGGGGTGGAATGAGCAGTTCTTC - TRBJ2-1 14 - TRBV14
CASSQATKNIQYF TGTGCCAGCAGCCAGGCCACTAAAAACATTCAGTACTTC many TRBJ2-4 13 - TRBV14
CASSLAGRGANVLTF TGTGCCAGCAGCTTAGCTGGGAGGGGGGCCAACGTCCTGACTTTC many TRBJ2-6 15 - TRBV7-6
CASSPGPGGSYGYTF TGTGCCAGCAGCCCAGGACCGGGGGGAAGCTATGGCTACACCTTC few TRBJ1-2 15 - TRBV9
CAWSVHPYEQYF TGTGCCTGGAGTGTACACCCTTACGAGCAGTACTTC many TRBJ2-7 12 - TRBV30
CASSQLESSYEQYF TGTGCCAGCAGCCAACTGGAGAGCTCCTACGAGCAGTACTTC few TRBJ2-7 14 - TRBV7-3
CASSLSGVLTEAFF TGTGCCAGCAGTTTATCCGGGGTTTTAACTGAAGCTTTCTTT few TRBJ1-1 14 - TRBV27
CASSQVPEEPYEQYF TGTGCCAGCAGTCAAGTTCCAGAGGAACCCTACGAGCAGTACTTC - TRBJ2-7 15 - TRBV28
CASSQEGPNNQPQHF TGTGCCAGCAGCCAAGAGGGACCGAATAATCAGCCCCAGCATTTT - TRBJ1-5 15 - TRBV3-1
CAISEELFFNEQFF TGTGCCATCAGTGAAGAACTGTTCTTTAATGAGCAGTTCTTC many TRBJ2-1 14 - TRBV10-3
CSARTSGFQETQYF TGCAGTGCTCGTACCTCAGGGTTCCAAGAGACCCAGTACTTC many TRBJ2-5 14 - TRBV20-1
CASSLGLARNEQFF TGTGCCAGCAGCTTGGGACTAGCGAGGAATGAGCAGTTCTTC few TRBJ2-1 14 TRBD2 TRBV5-6
CASSLSGQGLLEQYF TGCGCCAGCAGCTTGTCTGGACAAGGCCTGTTGGAGCAGTACTTC many TRBJ2-7 15 - TRBV5-1
CASTVGLTYNEQFF TGTGCCAGCACGGTGGGCCTCACCTACAATGAGCAGTTCTTC many TRBJ2-1 14 - TRBV6-2/TRBV6-3
CAWSVVENTEALF TGTGCCTGGAGTGTAGTAGAGAACACTGAAGCTCTCTTT - TRBJ1-1 13 - TRBV30
CASSPPGANVLTF TGTGCCAGCAGTCCACCTGGGGCCAACGTCCTGACTTTC many TRBJ2-6 13 - TRBV7-9